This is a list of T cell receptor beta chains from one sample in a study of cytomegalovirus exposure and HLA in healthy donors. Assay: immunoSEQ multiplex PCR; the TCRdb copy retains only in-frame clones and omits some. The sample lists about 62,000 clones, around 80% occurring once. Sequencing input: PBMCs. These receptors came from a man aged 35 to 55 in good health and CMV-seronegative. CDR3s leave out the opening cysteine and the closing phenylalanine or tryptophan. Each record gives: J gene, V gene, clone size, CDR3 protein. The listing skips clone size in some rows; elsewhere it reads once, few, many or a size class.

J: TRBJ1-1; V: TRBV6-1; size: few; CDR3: ASSEREGKGEAF
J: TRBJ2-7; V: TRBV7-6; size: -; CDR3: ASSLGEHEQY
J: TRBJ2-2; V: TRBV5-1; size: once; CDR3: ASSLAQGPGELF
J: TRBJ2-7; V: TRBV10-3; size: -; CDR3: AIGRGGYEQY
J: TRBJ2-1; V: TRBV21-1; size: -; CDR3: ASSPKSAGAGEQF
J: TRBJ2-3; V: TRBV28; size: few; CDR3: ASRMEGFRADTQY
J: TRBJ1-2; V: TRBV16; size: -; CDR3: ASSQWGDGIEYGYT
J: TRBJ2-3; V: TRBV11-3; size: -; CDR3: ASAPWGDPSTDTQY
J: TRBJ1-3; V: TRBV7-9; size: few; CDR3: ASSPVVNGNTIY
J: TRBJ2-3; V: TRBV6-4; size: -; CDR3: ASSYSASTDTQY
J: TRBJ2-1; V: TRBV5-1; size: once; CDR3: ASSQDGSSYNEQF
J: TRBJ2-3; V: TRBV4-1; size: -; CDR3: ASSPSGGLTDTQS
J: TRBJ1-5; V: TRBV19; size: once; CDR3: ASSIVQQPQH
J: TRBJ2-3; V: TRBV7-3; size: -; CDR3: ASSAGTSRITDTQY
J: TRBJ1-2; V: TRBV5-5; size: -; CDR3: ASSPDRTYGYT
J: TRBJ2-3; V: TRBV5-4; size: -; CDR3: ASSLMSQSTDTQY
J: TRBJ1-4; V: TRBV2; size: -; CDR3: ASIRAYGLGEKLF
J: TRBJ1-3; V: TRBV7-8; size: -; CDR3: ASSSDRGPGNTIY
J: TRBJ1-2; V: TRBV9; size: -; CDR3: ASSSTENGDGYT
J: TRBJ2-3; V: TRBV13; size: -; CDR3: ASTTRGGDTQY
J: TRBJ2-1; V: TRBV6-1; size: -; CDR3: ASSGWGSEGDEQF
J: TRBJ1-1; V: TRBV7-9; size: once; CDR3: ASSLGDRGRLNTEAF
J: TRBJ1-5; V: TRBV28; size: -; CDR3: ASSWGNPNQPQH
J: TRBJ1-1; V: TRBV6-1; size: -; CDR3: ASSEIRGSNSEAF
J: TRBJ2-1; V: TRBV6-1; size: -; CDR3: ASGDWSINEQF
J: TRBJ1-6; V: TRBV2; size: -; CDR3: ASSAQPTGTVDSPLH